This TCR beta chain originates from a study of Graves' ophthalmopathy and Graves' hyperthyroidism. Study-wide context: Pretreatment peripheral blood was obtained at initial diagnosis.

Study outcomes and limitations: The model predicted progression of ophthalmopathy with a sensitivity of approximately 68%, and its specificity was about 72%. The blood repertoire also included most expanded thyroid clonotypes above 0.001 frequency.

RNA transcripts were the source from which TCR beta CDR3 regions were amplified. Second-round multiplex PCR came after first-round RT-PCR with HTBI primers. TCRdb re-derived calls from the multiplex PCR reads in MiXCR, one entry per CDR3 protein. Here the sample spans 620,000 or so distinct CDR3 sequences, 22% being singletons. Diagnosis was based on clinical symptoms, serum thyroxine, TRAb, thyroid ultrasound and orbital computed tomography. This clonotype occurred many times. Its target is not known. CDR1 is SQVTM, CDR2 ANQGSEA, per germline. With 5 bases clipped from V and 4 bases from J, the junction kept 5 bases outside the gene matches. CDR3 length: 12 amino acids.

The chain links TRBV29-1 to TRBJ2-7, with 7 nucleotides matching TRBD1. Material for sequencing was peripheral blood. This receptor was taken from a woman under 30 with stable Graves' hyperthyroidism. Some clones in this sample may be carry-over from other donors' samples. The CDR3 sequence: CSVWTGDYEQYF. CDR3 coding DNA: TGCAGCGTTTGGACAGGTGATTACGAGCAGTACTTC.